This record covers a single T cell receptor beta chain. The antigen is unknown. This sample was included in a study of cytomegalovirus exposure and HLA in healthy donors. At the level of the study: Early on, a data release was issued that held 80 million to 90 million unique TCRs from HLA-typed donors. General study findings and limits: The investigators catalogued 150 or so TCR beta chains as cytomegalovirus-associated. In a later analysis, an Asian-associated ancestry cluster reportedly showed fewer N-insertions than the roughly 700-donor mean.

Trimming cost V 0 bases and J 8 bases, with 11 bases left between them. Germline V CDR1 and CDR2: MNHNS, SASEGT. This CDR3 region has 15 residues. Primers: 60 Vbeta forward and 13 Jbeta reverse. Data came from immunoSEQ multiplex PCR; TCRdb stores just in-frame clones and leaves some out. The sample has tens of thousands of clones, and its top ten clones hold about 2.9%. The rearrangement links TRBV6-1 to TRBJ1-6, with D maybe TRBD1 (5 bases). The sample consisted of PBMCs. The receptor was derived from a middle-aged man in good health and CMV-seronegative. The CDR3 coding sequence is TGTGCCAGCAGTGAAGCAGCATCGGGGGATTCACCCCTCCACTTT. Protein sequence: CASSEAASGDSPLHF.